A single sample is the source of the 17 T cell receptor beta chains below, sequenced in a study of blood T cell repertoires in COVID-19 (dated by TCRdb to about 2020). The library was prepared using the immunoSEQ multiplex PCR assay. TCRdb's version of the immuneACCESS table is confined to in-frame rearrangements and falls short of the full clone set. An unresolved V gene accounts for under half of the shortfall where checked; the remainder is of unknown origin. This sample holds under 200,000 clones; around 77% were observed only once. Together, the top ten hold about 18% of the sample. Material: peripheral blood. These receptors were taken from a man aged 55 to 70 with active or convalescent COVID-19.

The V call is TRBV11-2, the J call TRBJ2-3; D perhaps matches TRBD2 (6 bases). The germline V gene encodes CDR1 SGHAT and CDR2 FQNNGV. Trimming took 1 base from V and 3 from J, leaving 11 bases between them. CDR3 length: 15 residues. The DNA of the CDR3 is TGTGCCAGCAGCTTAGGTGGAGGGAGGACAGATACGCAGTATTTT. Encoded protein: CASSLGGGRTDTQYF.

The chain carries TRBV28 and TRBJ2-2, with 7 bases aligning to TRBD1. CDR3 length: 15 amino acids. V trimming: 5 bases; J trimming: 2 bases; junction bases outside the gene matches: 5. Per germline, CDR1 MDHEN and CDR2 SYDVKM. The CDR3 is CASSRQGVNTGELFF. CDR3 coding DNA: TGTGCCAGCAGTCGACAGGGTGTAAACACCGGGGAGCTGTTTTTT.

V and J are TRBV7-2 and TRBJ1-1; TRBD1 is a possible D gene (5 bases). With 8 bases removed from V and 7 bases from J, the gap between germline ends came to 17 bases. Germline values: CDR1 SGHTA, CDR2 FQGNSA. CDR3 length: 13 residues. The CDR3 coding sequence is TGTGCCAGCGCCGAGGGACTTATACATGAAGCTTTCTTT. Translation: CASAEGLIHEAFF.

The V call is TRBV7-6, the J call TRBJ1-2, with 7 bases matching TRBD1. V shed 5 bases, J shed 7 bases, and the junction held 7 bases outside the gene matches. CDR1 is SGHVS, CDR2 FNYEAQ, per germline. The CDR3 has 13 amino acids. The CDR3 sequence is CASSPDRVGGYTF. As DNA, the CDR3 is TGTGCCAGCAGCCCAGACAGGGTGGGTGGCTACACCTTC.

The chain carries TRBV2 and TRBJ1-1; no clear D gene. CDR3 length: 13 amino acids. CDR1 and CDR2 from the germline V gene are SNHLY and FYNNEI. V was clipped by 7 bases and J by 1 base, with 10 bases between them. In DNA, the CDR3 is TGTGCCAGCAAGGCAGGCCCGAACACTGAAGCTTTCTTT. Translation gives CASKAGPNTEAFF.

This sequence joins TRBV28 and TRBJ2-3; D is unresolved. Germline loops: CDR1 MDHEN, CDR2 SYDVKM. This CDR3 has 11 residues. The V end was cut by 5 bases, the J end by 6 bases, with 6 bases between. The CDR3 region has the DNA TGTGCCAGCAGTCGCCGGGATACGCAGTATTTT. It translates to CASSRRDTQYF. The variable domain in full, with the rest retrieved from reference TRBV28 and TRBJ2-3, is DVKVTQSSRYLVKRTGEKVFLECVQDMDHENMFWYRQDPGLGLRLIYFSYDVKMKEKGDIPEGYSVSREKKERFSLILESASTNQTSMYLCASSRRDTQYFGPGTRLTVL.

The chain joins TRBV29-1 to TRBJ2-7, with D unclear. From germline, CDR1 is SQVTM and CDR2 ANQGSEA. The CDR3 is 13 amino acids. The ends were cut back, 4 bases at V and 0 bases at J, with 10 bases in the middle. CDR3 in amino acids: CSVGVASSYEQYF. CDR3 in DNA: TGCAGCGTTGGAGTAGCAAGCTCCTACGAGCAGTACTTC.

The rearrangement joins TRBV10-3 to TRBJ2-1, with 9 bases matching TRBD2. Germline lookup yields CDR1 ENHRY and CDR2 SYGVKD. The junction had 5 bases not matched to a gene; V was cut back by 2 bases and J by 6 bases. This CDR3 spans 15 amino acids. In nucleotides, the CDR3 is TGTGCCATCAGTGAGGCTAGCGGGGTAGCCAATGAGCAGTTCTTC. Translated: CAISEASGVANEQFF.

This clone appeared many times. This chain uses TRBV7-2 with TRBJ1-2; no reliable D call. Germline CDR1 reads SGHTA; CDR2 reads FQGNSA. CDR3 size: 11 residues. Trimming stripped 5 bases from V and 8 bases from J, with 9 bases between. Written as DNA, the CDR3 is TGTGCCAGCAGCCGTACGGGAGGCTACACCTTC. Translated, it gives CASSRTGGYTF.

The chain has TRBV30 and TRBJ1-4, with D unclear. The V gene's germline CDR1 is GTSNPN and CDR2 SVGIG (reference sequence). There are 14 residues in the CDR3. Trimming shortened V by 0 bases and J by 5 bases, and 10 bases separated the two germline ends. The CDR3 coding sequence is TGTGCCTGGAGTGTACGAACGGGGAATGAAAAACTGTTTTTT. Translation: CAWSVRTGNEKLFF.

In nucleotides, the CDR3 is TGTGCCAGCTCACCCCGGGACAGGGGAGGCGAGCAGTACTTC. Translated, it gives CASSPRDRGGEQYF. The gene calls are TRBV18 and TRBJ2-7, with TRBD1 matching over 10 bases. This CDR3 has 14 residues. The germline CDR1 and CDR2 sequences are KGHSH and LQKENI. The junction had 5 bases not matched to a gene; V was cut back by 3 bases and J by 6 bases.

The genes are TRBV28 and TRBJ1-2; D is perhaps TRBD1 (5 bases). This CDR3 has 14 residues. Per the germline V gene, CDR1 is MDHEN and CDR2 is SYDVKM. V lost 3 bases to trimming and J lost 5 bases, with 13 bases between them. CDR3 DNA: TGTGCCAGCAGTTTTCCCGGGGGTGGGTATGGCTACACCTTC. It translates to CASSFPGGGYGYTF.

A single count supports this clone. The chain joins TRBV5-1 to TRBJ2-2; D not resolved. Germline V gene sequence: CDR1 SGHRS, CDR2 YFSETQ. V lost 6 bases, J lost 5 bases, and 14 bases lay in between. This CDR3 region has 14 residues. The CDR3 region has the DNA TGCGCCAGCACCCCGAATACGCTAACCGGGGAGCTGTTTTTT. Translated, it gives CASTPNTLTGELFF.

This chain links TRBV30 with TRBJ2-7; no reliable D call. V shed 2 bases and J shed 3 bases, with 8 bases lying between them. This CDR3 comprises 12 residues. CDR1 is GTSNPN, CDR2 SVGIG, per germline (reference sequence). CDR3 sequence: CAWSSDFYEQYF. CDR3 bases: TGTGCCTGGAGTTCCGACTTCTACGAGCAGTACTTC.

The chain links TRBV18 to TRBJ1-5, with D possibly matching TRBD1 (5 bases). The CDR3 loop spans 15 amino acids. V shed 1 base and J shed 6 bases, with 13 bases lying between them. The germline V gene has CDR1 KGHSH and CDR2 LQKENI. CDR3 sequence: CASSPLTVVGQPQHF. The CDR3 nucleotides are TGTGCCAGCTCACCACTGACAGTAGTTGGTCAGCCCCAGCATTTT.

The chain recombines TRBV30 with TRBJ2-3; TRBD1 aligns across 9 bases. Germline values: CDR1 GTSNPN, CDR2 SVGIG (reference sequence). The CDR3 is 18 amino acids. V dropped 1 base and J dropped 1; count of bases not matched to a gene: 12. Here the CDR3 reads CAWSDFRDRVGRTDTQYF. DNA of the CDR3: TGTGCCTGGAGTGATTTTAGGGACAGGGTCGGACGCACAGATACGCAGTATTTT.

CDR3 loop: CASSLASGAGELFF. In DNA, the CDR3 is TGTGCCAGCAGCTTAGCCAGCGGCGCCGGGGAGCTGTTTTTT. The chain joins TRBV7-2 to TRBJ2-2, with D possibly being TRBD2 (5 bases). Trimming shortened V by 0 bases and J by 6 bases, and 8 bases separated the two germline ends. The CDR3 totals 14 residues. CDR1 is SGHTA, CDR2 FQGNSA, per germline. Combining the CDR3 with reference TRBV7-2 and TRBJ2-2 gives the whole variable domain GAGVSQSPSNKVTEKGKDVELRCDPISGHTALYWYRQSLGQGLEFLIYFQGNSAPDKSGLPSDRFSAERTGGSVSTLTIQRTQQEDSAVYLCASSLASGAGELFFGEGSRLTVL.